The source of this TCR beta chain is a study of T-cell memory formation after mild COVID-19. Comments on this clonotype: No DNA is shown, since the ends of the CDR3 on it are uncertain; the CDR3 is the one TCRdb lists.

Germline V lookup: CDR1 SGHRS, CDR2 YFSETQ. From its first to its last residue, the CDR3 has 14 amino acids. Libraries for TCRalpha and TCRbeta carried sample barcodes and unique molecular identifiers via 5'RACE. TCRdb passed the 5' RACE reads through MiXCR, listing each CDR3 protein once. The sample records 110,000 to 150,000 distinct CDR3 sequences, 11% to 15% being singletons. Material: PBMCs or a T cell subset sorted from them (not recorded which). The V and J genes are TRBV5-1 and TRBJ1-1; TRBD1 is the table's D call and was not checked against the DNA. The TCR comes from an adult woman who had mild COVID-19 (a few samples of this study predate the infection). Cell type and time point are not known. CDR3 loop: CASSWGQGSTEALF.